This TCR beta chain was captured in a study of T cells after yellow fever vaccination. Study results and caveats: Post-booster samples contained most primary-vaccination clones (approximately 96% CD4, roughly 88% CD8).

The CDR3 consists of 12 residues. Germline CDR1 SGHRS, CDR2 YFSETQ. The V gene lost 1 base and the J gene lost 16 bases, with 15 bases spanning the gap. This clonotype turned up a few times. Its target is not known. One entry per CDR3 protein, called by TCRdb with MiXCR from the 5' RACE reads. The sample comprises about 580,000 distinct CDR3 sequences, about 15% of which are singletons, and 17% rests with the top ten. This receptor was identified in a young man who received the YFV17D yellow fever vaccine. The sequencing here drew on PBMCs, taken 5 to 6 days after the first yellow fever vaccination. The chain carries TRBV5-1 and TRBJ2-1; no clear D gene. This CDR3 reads CASSLLADERFF. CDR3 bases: TGCGCCAGCAGCTTGCTGGCGGATGAGCGTTTCTTC.